The clone carrying this TCR beta chain has more than one count but fewer than ten. The data belong to a study of T-cell memory formation after mild COVID-19. CDR1 and CDR2 (germline): LNHNV, YYDKDF (reference sequence). The CDR3 has 16 amino acids. V lost 1 base and J lost 3; bases outside the gene matches: 5. 5'RACE, which relied on constant-segment primers, yielded TCR alpha and TCR beta cDNA libraries carrying sample barcodes and UMIs. TCRdb redid the calling of the 5' RACE reads with MiXCR, one entry per CDR3 protein. The sample comprises around 300,000 distinct CDR3 sequences, under 20% of which are singletons, and 23% rests with the top ten.

Sequenced: PBMCs or a T cell subset sorted from them (not recorded which). V is TRBV15 and J is TRBJ1-5; 8 bases fit TRBD1. The clonotype was recovered from a young man who had mild COVID-19 (a few samples of this study predate the infection). Cell type and time point are not known. DNA for the CDR3: TGTGCCACCAGCAGAGGGACAGGGTTGAACAATCAGCCCCAGCATTTT. Amino acids: CATSRGTGLNNQPQHF. Combining the CDR3 with reference TRBV15 and TRBJ1-5 gives the whole variable domain DAMVIQNPRYQVTQFGKPVTLSCSQTLNHNVMYWYQQKSSQAPKLLFHYYDKDFNNEADTPDNFQSRRPNTSFCFLDIRSPGLGDTAMYLCATSRGTGLNNQPQHFGDGTRLSIL.